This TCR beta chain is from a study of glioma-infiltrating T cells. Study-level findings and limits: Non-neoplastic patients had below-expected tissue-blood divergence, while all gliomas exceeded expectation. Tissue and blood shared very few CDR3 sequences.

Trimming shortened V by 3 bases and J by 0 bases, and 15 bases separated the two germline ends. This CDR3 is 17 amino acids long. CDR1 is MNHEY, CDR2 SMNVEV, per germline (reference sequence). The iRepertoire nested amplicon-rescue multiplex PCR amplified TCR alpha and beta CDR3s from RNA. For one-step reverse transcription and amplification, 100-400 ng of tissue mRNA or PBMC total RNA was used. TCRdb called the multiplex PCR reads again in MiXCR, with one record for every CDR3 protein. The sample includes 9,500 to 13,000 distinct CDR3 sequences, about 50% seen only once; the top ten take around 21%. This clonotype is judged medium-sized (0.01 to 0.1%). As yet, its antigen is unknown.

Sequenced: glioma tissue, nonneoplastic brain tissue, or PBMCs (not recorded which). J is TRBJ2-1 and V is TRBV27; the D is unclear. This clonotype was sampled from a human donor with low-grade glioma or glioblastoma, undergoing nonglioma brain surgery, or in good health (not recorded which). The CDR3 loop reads CASSFKHSFPSYNEQFF. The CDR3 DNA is TGTGCCAGCAGTTTTAAACACTCGTTCCCCTCCTACAATGAGCAGTTCTTC.